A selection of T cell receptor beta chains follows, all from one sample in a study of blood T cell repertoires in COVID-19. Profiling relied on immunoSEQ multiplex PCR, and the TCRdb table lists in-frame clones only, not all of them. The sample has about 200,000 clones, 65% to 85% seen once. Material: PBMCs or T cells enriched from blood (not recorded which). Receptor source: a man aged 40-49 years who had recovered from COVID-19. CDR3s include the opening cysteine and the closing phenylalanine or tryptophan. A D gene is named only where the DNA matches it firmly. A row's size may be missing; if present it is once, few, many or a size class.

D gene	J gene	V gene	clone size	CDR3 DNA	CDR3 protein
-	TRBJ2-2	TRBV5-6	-	TGTGCCAGCAGCCCCACTGGATGGGGGCGAGGCACCGGGGAGCTGTTTTTT	CASSPTGWGRGTGELFF
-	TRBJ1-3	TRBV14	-	TGTGCCAGCAGCCAAGATATCTACTCTGGAAACACCATATATTTT	CASSQDIYSGNTIYF
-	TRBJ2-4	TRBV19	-	TGTGCCAGTAGTATAGGAAAGGCAGGTGGCATTCAGTACTTC	CASSIGKAGGIQYF
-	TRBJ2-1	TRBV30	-	TGTGCCTGGAGTGTAAGCCACAATGAGCAGTTCTTC	CAWSVSHNEQFF
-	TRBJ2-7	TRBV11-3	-	TGTGCCAGCAGCCCCGCGGCCTCCTACGAGCAGTACTTC	CASSPAASYEQYF
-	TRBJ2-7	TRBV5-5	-	TGTGCCAGCAGCTTCCGGGCAGGCTGGGAGTACTACGAGCAGTACTTC	CASSFRAGWEYYEQYF
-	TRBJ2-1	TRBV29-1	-	TGCAGCGCAACCCCCGTCGCAGGGGCAAACAATGAGCAGTTCTTC	CSATPVAGANNEQFF
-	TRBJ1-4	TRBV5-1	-	TGCGCCAGCAGTCAAACAGGGTACAATGAAAAACTGTTTTTT	CASSQTGYNEKLFF
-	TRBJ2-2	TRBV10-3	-	TGTGCCATCAGTGAGTCGCGGAATTCGAACACCGGGGAGCTGTTTTTT	CAISESRNSNTGELFF
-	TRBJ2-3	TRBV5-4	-	TGTGCCAGCAGCCCCGGCCGGGGGGCGGCAGATACGCAGTATTTT	CASSPGRGAADTQYF
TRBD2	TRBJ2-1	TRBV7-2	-	TGTGCCAGCAGCCTAAGACTAGCGGGGGCCCGTTTCTCCTACAATGAGCAGTTCTTC	CASSLRLAGARFSYNEQFF
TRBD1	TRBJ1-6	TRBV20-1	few	TGCAGTGCTAGTCGCTCGGCAGGGGGATCCTATAATTCACCCCTCCACTTT	CSASRSAGGSYNSPLHF
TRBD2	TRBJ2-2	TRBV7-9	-	TGTGCCAGCAGCTTAATACTAGCGGGGGCCACCGGGGAGCTGTTTTTT	CASSLILAGATGELFF
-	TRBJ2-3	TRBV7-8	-	TGTGCCAGCAGCTTAGACGGTGGCAGGGGCCTGAGCACAGATACGCAGTATTTT	CASSLDGGRGLSTDTQYF
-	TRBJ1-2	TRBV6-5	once	TGTGCCAGCAGTTACGGGCAGGGGTTCCGCCGCGGCTACACCTTC	CASSYGQGFRRGYTF
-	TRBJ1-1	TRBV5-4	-	TGTGCCAGCAGTCCACAGAACACTGAAGCTTTCTTT	CASSPQNTEAFF
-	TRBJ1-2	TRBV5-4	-	TGTGCCAGCAGCTTGGTTCAGGGATTGGAGTATGGCTACACCTTC	CASSLVQGLEYGYTF
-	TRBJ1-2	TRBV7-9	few	TGTGCCAGCAGCTTAGGGGCCGGCTCCTTACTGTATGGCTACACCTTC	CASSLGAGSLLYGYTF
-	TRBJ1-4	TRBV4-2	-	TGTGCCAGCAGCCACCTAAAAAGGGGCGGACAGAAGAATGAAAAACTGTTTTTT	CASSHLKRGGQKNEKLFF
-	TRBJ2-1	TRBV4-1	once	TGCGCCAGCAGCCCGAAGCCCGACAATGAGCAGTTCTTC	CASSPKPDNEQFF
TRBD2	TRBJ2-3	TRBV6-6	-	TGTGCCAGCAGTCTCCCGACTAGCGGGGGCACAGATACGCAGTATTTT	CASSLPTSGGTDTQYF
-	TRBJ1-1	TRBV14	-	TGTGCCAGCAGCCCCGGGGACTGGCGTATGAACACTGAAGCTTTCTTT	CASSPGDWRMNTEAFF
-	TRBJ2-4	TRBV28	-	TGTGCCAGCATCCCAGACGGGGAAGGAGCCAAAAACATTCAGTACTTC	CASIPDGEGAKNIQYF
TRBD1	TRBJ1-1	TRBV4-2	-	TGTGCCAGCAGCCAGTTAGGGACAGGGGGCACTGAAGCTTTCTTT	CASSQLGTGGTEAFF
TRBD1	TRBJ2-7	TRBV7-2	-	TGTGCCAGCAGCTCACAGGGGGGCGAGGGCTCCTACGAGCAGTACTTC	CASSSQGGEGSYEQYF
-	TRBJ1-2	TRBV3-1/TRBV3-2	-	TGTGCCAGCAGCGGACAGAACTATGGCTACACCTTC	CASSGQNYGYTF
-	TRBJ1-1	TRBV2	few	TGTGCCAGCAGTGAATTGGTCCGGGCTGAAGCTTTCTTT	CASSELVRAEAFF
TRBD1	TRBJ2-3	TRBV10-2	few	TGCGCCAGCAGTGGGACAGGGGCCACCACAGATACGCAGTATTTT	CASSGTGATTDTQYF
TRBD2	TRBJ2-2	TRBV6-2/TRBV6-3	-	TGTGCCAGCAGTTCTGGGGAGGGCACCGGGGAGCTGTTTTTT	CASSSGEGTGELFF
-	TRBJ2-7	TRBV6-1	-	TGTGCCAGCAGTGGGTCAAGGGGGGAGCAGTACTTC	CASSGSRGEQYF
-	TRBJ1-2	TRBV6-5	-	TGTGCCAGCAGTAACAGGGAAAGTAGCGGCTACACCTTC	CASSNRESSGYTF
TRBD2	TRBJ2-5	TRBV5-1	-	TGCGCCAGCAGCTTGGGGACTAGTACGTACCAAGAGACCCAGTACTTC	CASSLGTSTYQETQYF
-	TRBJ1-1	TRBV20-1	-	TGCAGTGCGGGGGCGAACACTGAAGCTTTCTTT	CSAGANTEAFF
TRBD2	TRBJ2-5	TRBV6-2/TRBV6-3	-	TGTGCCAGCAGTTACAACCCACTAGCGGGGGGGCGAGAGACCCAGTACTTC	CASSYNPLAGGRETQYF
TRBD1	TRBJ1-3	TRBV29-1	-	TGCAGCGGGGACCGGGACAGGTCTGGAAACACCATATATTTT	CSGDRDRSGNTIYF
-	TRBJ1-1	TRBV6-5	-	TGTGCCAGCACCTTGACCTGGGGGGGGGCGACTGAAGCTTTCTTT	CASTLTWGGATEAFF
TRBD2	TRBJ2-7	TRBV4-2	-	TGTGCCAGCAGCCAAGTTCGGGGGGGGATCTACGAGCAGTACTTC	CASSQVRGGIYEQYF
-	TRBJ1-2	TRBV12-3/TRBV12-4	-	TGTGCCAGCAGTTTGAGTTTCGACGGAGCTATTTCCTTC	CASSLSFDGAISF
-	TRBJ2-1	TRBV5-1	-	TGCGCCAGCCGGTCGGGATTCTCTACCTACAATGAGCAGTTCTTC	CASRSGFSTYNEQFF
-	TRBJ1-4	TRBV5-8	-	TGTGCCAGCTCCAGGGTAACTAATGAAAAACTGTTTTTT	CASSRVTNEKLFF
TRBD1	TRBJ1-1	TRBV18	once	TGTGCCAGCTCACCAGGTAGACAGGGCCTAGGCACTGAAGCTTTCTTT	CASSPGRQGLGTEAFF